Listed below are T cell receptor beta chains from one sample, sequenced in a study of immune evolution from preneoplasia to lung adenocarcinoma. Sequenced by immunoSEQ multiplex PCR; TCRdb stores in-frame clones only, minus some. The table has some 4,900 clones, 75% to 80% seen once; the top ten hold less than 30%. Sequences were obtained from FFPE normal lung tissue adjacent to the tumor. All receptors derive from a person aged 55 to 75 with lung adenocarcinoma. Each CDR3 is given with its conserved first and last residue. Each record gives: CDR3 protein, V gene, J gene.

CDR3 protein: CASRPGAGGSIFQPQHF
V gene: TRBV19
J gene: TRBJ1-5

CDR3 protein: CASRPTPGQVSGANVLTF
V gene: TRBV5-1
J gene: TRBJ2-6

CDR3 protein: CASSQVRSQQFGTGSGNTIYF
V gene: TRBV4-2
J gene: TRBJ1-3

CDR3 protein: CASSGSGGLESRELFF
V gene: TRBV9
J gene: TRBJ2-2

CDR3 protein: CASSLASAGGLYNEQFF
V gene: TRBV5-1
J gene: TRBJ2-1

CDR3 protein: CASRLDRALGTQYF
V gene: TRBV5-6
J gene: TRBJ2-5

CDR3 protein: CASTQILAGGYEQYF
V gene: TRBV6-5
J gene: TRBJ2-7

CDR3 protein: CASSLGGQGVPYEQYF
V gene: TRBV7-9
J gene: TRBJ2-7

CDR3 protein: CASSPNFWDIPSSYNEQFF
V gene: TRBV4-2
J gene: TRBJ2-1

CDR3 protein: CASSGAVASGGRNTEAFF
V gene: TRBV18
J gene: TRBJ1-1

CDR3 protein: CASSLVRGRYEQYF
V gene: TRBV5-1
J gene: TRBJ2-7

CDR3 protein: CASSHTAQAFF
V gene: TRBV14
J gene: TRBJ1-1

CDR3 protein: CASETGFLGNTIYF
V gene: TRBV25-1
J gene: TRBJ1-3

CDR3 protein: CASRTSPWDTEAFF
V gene: TRBV6-1
J gene: TRBJ1-1

CDR3 protein: CASSSPGGQIETQYF
V gene: TRBV28
J gene: TRBJ2-5

CDR3 protein: CASSLGNRGATQYF
V gene: TRBV7-2
J gene: TRBJ2-5

CDR3 protein: CASSGATFYEQYF
V gene: TRBV25-1
J gene: TRBJ2-7